The source of this TCR beta chain is a study of post-analysis software for immune sequencing data. Study-wide findings and caveats: Patients carried 5 or 6 TRBV segments more frequently than controls did, and TRBV5-6, TRBV5-1 and TRBV20-1 were among them.

Carried by the TCR beta cDNA libraries were unique molecular identifiers. MiXCR, applied by TCRdb to the PCR reads, yields one record per CDR3 protein. The sample lists about 820,000 distinct CDR3 sequences, approximately 53% occurring once. Concerning this clonotype: Its antigen is not identified.

V was pared by 4 bases and J by 7 bases, with 13 bases between. CDR3 length: 13 amino acids. This chain joins TRBV12-3 or TRBV12-4 and TRBJ2-5; the D gene is possibly TRBD1 (5 bases). The receptor comes from a girl aged 5-17 years with multiple sclerosis. The sample consisted of blood. The CDR3 nucleotides read TGTGCCAGCAGTTCTTCAGGGCTCCGGACCCAGTACTTC. Amino acid sequence: CASSSSGLRTQYF.